Reported below is one TCR beta chain. Its antigen is currently unknown. The data derive from a study of CD8+ T cells in alopecia areata. General study points: Sequenced scalp T cells also include alphabeta T cells resident in normal skin. Compared with mice, patients displayed less clear TCR sharing, possibly for HLA-related reasons. Affected lesional scalp, above all in alopecia totalis/universalis, was more clonal than normal scalp.

The CDR3 consists of 15 residues. V lost 2 bases and J lost 5, with 17 bases in between. CDR1 GTSNPN and CDR2 SVGIG come from the germline V gene (reference sequence). Reverse transcription of extracted RNA yielded cDNA, which provided the sequencing template. TCRdb keeps only in-frame clones here, not all; method: immunoSEQ multiplex PCR. The table shows over 150,000 clones, with just over 55% occurring only once. It was from PBMCs that CD4+ and CD8+ T cells were sorted. Sequenced: CD8+ T cells sorted from blood. The source of this sequence is a human donor in good health. The rearrangement links TRBV30 to TRBJ2-3; D unclear. The CDR3 nucleotides read TGTGCCTGGAGTCCTAGTCCGAGACCACAAGATACGCAGTATTTT. Translated, it gives CAWSPSPRPQDTQYF.